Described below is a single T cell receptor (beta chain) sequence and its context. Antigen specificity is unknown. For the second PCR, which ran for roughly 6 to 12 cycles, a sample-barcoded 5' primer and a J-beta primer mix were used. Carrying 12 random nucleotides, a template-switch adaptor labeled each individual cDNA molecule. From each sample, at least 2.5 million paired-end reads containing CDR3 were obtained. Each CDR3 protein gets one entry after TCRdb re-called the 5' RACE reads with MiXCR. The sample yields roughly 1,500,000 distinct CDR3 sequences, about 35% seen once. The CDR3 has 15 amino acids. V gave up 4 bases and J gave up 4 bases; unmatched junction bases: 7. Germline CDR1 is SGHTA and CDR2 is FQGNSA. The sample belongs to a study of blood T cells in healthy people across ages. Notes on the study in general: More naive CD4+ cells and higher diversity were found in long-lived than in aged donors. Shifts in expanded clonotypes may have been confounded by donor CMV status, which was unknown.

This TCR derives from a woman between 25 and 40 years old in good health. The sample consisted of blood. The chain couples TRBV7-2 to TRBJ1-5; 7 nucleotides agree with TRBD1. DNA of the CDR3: TGTGCCAGCAGCTCCGGACAGGCCACAAATCAGCCCCAGCATTTT. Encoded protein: CASSSGQATNQPQHF.